Following are 5 T cell receptor beta chains from one sample sequenced in a study of blood T cells in healthy people across ages. The second PCR ran about 6 to 12 cycles with a sample-barcoded 5' primer and J-beta primers. One entry per CDR3 protein results from TCRdb running MiXCR on the 5' RACE reads. The sample gives 1.5 million to 2 million distinct CDR3 sequences, roughly 43% of which show up once; about 21% is in the top ten. Sequenced sample: blood. These receptors originate from a human donor in good health.

This clonotype turned up a few times. The chain uses TRBV7-8 and TRBJ2-1; TRBD2 matches at 11 bases. With V trimmed by 5 bases and J by 10 bases, 10 bases remained unmatched. This CDR3 region has 15 residues. The germline V gene encodes CDR1 SGHVS and CDR2 FQNEAQ. CDR3 protein: CASSQLTSGANEQFF. The CDR3 DNA reads as TGTGCCAGCAGCCAACTGACTAGCGGGGCCAACGAGCAGTTCTTC.

V is TRBV29-1 and J is TRBJ2-7; D remains ambiguous. The J call may be mistaken, given a closer DNA end match to TRBJ2-5. The CDR3 runs 13 residues. The germline V gene has CDR1 SQVTM and CDR2 ANQGSEA. The CDR3 bases are TGCAGCGAGACGGACGGCGGCAGGGAGACCCAGTACTTC. It is translated as CSETDGGRETQYF.

This clonotype occurred a few times. The rearrangement joins TRBV6-2 or TRBV6-3 to TRBJ2-7, with 7 bases matching TRBD1. CDR3 length: 14 amino acids. Trimming removed 5 bases from V and 2 bases from J; junction bases left unmatched: 6. Germline V gene data show CDR1 as MNHEY and CDR2 as SVGEGT. Written as DNA, the CDR3 is TGTGCCAGCAGTCAGGACAGGCTACCCTACGAGCAGTACTTC. It translates to CASSQDRLPYEQYF.

The V gene is TRBV7-2, the J gene TRBJ2-4, with D perhaps given as TRBD1 or TRBD2 (6 bases each). From germline, CDR1 is SGHTA and CDR2 FQGNSA. The CDR3 totals 14 residues. With 5 bases removed from V and 8 bases from J, the gap between germline ends came to 16 bases. This CDR3 reads CASSERGARDIQYF. Here the CDR3 DNA reads TGTGCCAGCAGCGAAAGGGGGGCGCGGGACATTCAGTACTTC.

This clonotype turned up a few times. The chain combines TRBV28 with TRBJ2-5; the D is unclear. The closer fit of TRBJ2-7 to the DNA end suggests the J call may be wrong. Germline loops: CDR1 MDHEN, CDR2 SYDVKM. This CDR3 contains 16 residues. In nucleotides, the CDR3 is TGTGCCAGCAGTTTGTCACAACACAAGGGAACCTACGAGCAGTACTTC. Residues: CASSLSQHKGTYEQYF.